The next 20 T cell receptor beta chains were all read from a single sample in a study of cytomegalovirus exposure and HLA in healthy donors (dated by TCRdb to about 2017). The library was generated by the immunoSEQ multiplex PCR assay. The multiplex PCR relied on a mix of 60 forward primers for TCR Vbeta segments and 13 reverse primers for TCR Jbeta segments. In TCRdb, the immuneACCESS table is reduced to in-frame sequences with V and J assigned. These tables do not hold every clone; where another copy was compared, an unresolved V gene accounts for under half, and the others remain unexplained. The sample has under 110,000 clones on record, over 55% of them singletons. The ten largest clonotypes hold less than 3.5% of the sample. The material sequenced was PBMCs. The source is a female donor in good health and CMV-seronegative.

The chain couples TRBV6-1 to TRBJ2-1; D is undetermined. Trimming removed 7 bases at V and 8 bases at J, with 9 bases between. The germline CDR1 and CDR2 sequences are MNHNS and SASEGT. This CDR3 is 11 amino acids long. The CDR3 is CASISRDEQFF. As DNA, the CDR3 is TGTGCCAGCATCTCGAGAGATGAGCAGTTCTTC.

This clone was found a few times. The chain is built from TRBV9 and TRBJ1-2; 9 bases line up with TRBD1. V was pared by 4 bases and J by 4 bases, with 11 bases of the junction left unmatched. The CDR3 loop spans 16 amino acids. CDR1 is SGDLS, CDR2 YYNGEE, per germline. This CDR3 is CASSPSGQGHPYGYTF. The DNA of the CDR3 is TGTGCCAGCAGCCCCTCCGGACAGGGGCATCCCTATGGCTACACCTTC.

This CDR3 is CASRSRTFPRFSNQPQHF. DNA for the CDR3: TGTGCAAGTCGCTCTCGGACATTCCCCAGATTTAGCAATCAGCCCCAGCATTTT. The genes are TRBV12-2 and TRBJ1-5; TRBD1, as called in the table, went unchecked against the DNA. TRBV12-2 is a pseudogene. This CDR3 has 18 amino acids.

This clone appeared a single time. This chain joins TRBV6-5 and TRBJ1-2; D is perhaps TRBD1 (5 bases). This CDR3 contains 14 residues. Germline V CDR1 and CDR2: MNHEY, SVGAGI. V shed 6 bases and J shed 0 bases, with 11 bases lying between them. The CDR3 reads CASSPGGANYGYTF. CDR3 DNA sequence: TGTGCCAGCAGCCCCGGGGGGGCTAACTATGGCTACACCTTC.

This clone turned up a few times. Distinct nucleotide sequences in the sample also encode this CDR3. This chain links TRBV7-8 with TRBJ2-7; TRBD1 might be the D (5 bases). Trimming removed 2 bases from V and 4 bases from J, with 6 bases in between. In germline, CDR1 is SGHVS, CDR2 FQNEAQ. CDR3 length equals 12 residues. The CDR3 loop reads CASSLQGYEQYF. The CDR3 region has the DNA TGTGCCAGCAGCTTACAGGGTTACGAGCAGTACTTC.

The rearrangement links TRBV9 to TRBJ2-5; 15 nucleotides match TRBD2. CDR3 size: 16 residues. Trimming cost V 1 base and J 5 bases; bases outside gene matches: 3. In germline, CDR1 is SGDLS, CDR2 YYNGEE. For the CDR3, the DNA is TGTGCCAGCAGCGTATATGGACTAGCGGGAGGGGAGACCCAGTACTTC. It yields the protein CASSVYGLAGGETQYF.

The chain combines TRBV6-1 with TRBJ2-1; TRBD2 matches at 9 bases. J gave up 4 bases and V 0 bases, and 7 bases lay outside the gene matches. The germline V gene encodes CDR1 MNHNS and CDR2 SASEGT. The CDR3 spans 17 residues. In DNA form, the CDR3 reads TGTGCCAGCAGTGAAGCTCACACGGGACTAGCTTACAATGAGCAGTTCTTC. It yields the protein CASSEAHTGLAYNEQFF.

The V call is TRBV28, the J call TRBJ1-5; tentatively, D is TRBD1 (5 bases). The CDR3 has 16 amino acids. Between the trimmed V and J ends, which lost 1 base and 2 bases, there was a span of 12 bases. The germline gives CDR1 MDHEN, CDR2 SYDVKM. As DNA, the CDR3 is TGTGCCAGCAGTTTATACGAAGGGGCGGGCAATCAGCCCCAGCATTTT. The encoded protein is CASSLYEGAGNQPQHF.

The genes are TRBV19 and TRBJ2-2, with D maybe TRBD1 (5 bases). CDR3 size: 15 residues. V lost 5 bases and J lost 1, with 11 bases in between. Germline loops: CDR1 LNHDA, CDR2 SQIVND (reference sequence). CDR3 nucleotides: TGTGCCAGTAGTTCGCAGGGTATGAACACCGGGGAGCTGTTTTTT. The encoded protein is CASSSQGMNTGELFF.

The gene calls are TRBV9 and TRBJ2-7; D remains ambiguous. Trimming took 0 bases from V and 5 from J, leaving 12 bases between them. The CDR3 is made up of 14 amino acids. From germline, CDR1 is SGDLS and CDR2 YYNGEE. The CDR3 loop reads CASSVAVEFNEQYF. The CDR3 region has the DNA TGTGCCAGCAGCGTAGCGGTAGAATTTAACGAGCAGTACTTC.

The genes are TRBV7-2 and TRBJ1-5; 7 nucleotides align to TRBD1. The CDR3 extends over 15 amino acids. Per the germline V gene, CDR1 is SGHTA and CDR2 is FQGNSA. With 1 base clipped from V and 4 bases from J, the junction kept 4 bases outside the gene matches. CDR3 loop: CASSLVGTANQPQHF. The CDR3 nucleotides read TGTGCCAGCAGCTTAGTTGGGACAGCTAATCAGCCCCAGCATTTT.

This clone was found a few times. The J gene is TRBJ1-4, the V gene TRBV11-2; D not certain. V dropped 2 bases and J dropped 4 bases, with 5 bases sitting between them. The germline CDR1 and CDR2 sequences are SGHAT and FQNNGV. This CDR3 comprises 13 residues. The CDR3 DNA follows: TGTGCCAGCAGCTTACTAGTTAATGAAAAACTGTTTTTT. It is translated as CASSLLVNEKLFF.

This chain joins TRBV7-2 and TRBJ2-2, with 9 bases matching TRBD2. The germline V gene encodes CDR1 SGHTA and CDR2 FQGNSA. CDR3 length: 16 residues. Trimming at V came to 5 bases and at J to 3 bases, leaving 7 bases not matched to a gene. The CDR3 DNA reads TGTGCCAGCAGCCGCCAAGGCGGGAGGGACACCGGGGAGCTGTTTTTT. This translates into CASSRQGGRDTGELFF. Filled out from reference TRBV7-2 and TRBJ2-2, the complete variable domain reads GAGVSQSPSNKVTEKGKDVELRCDPISGHTALYWYRQSLGQGLEFLIYFQGNSAPDKSGLPSDRFSAERTGGSVSTLTIQRTQQEDSAVYLCASSRQGGRDTGELFFGEGSRLTVL.

This rearrangement joins TRBV19 to TRBJ1-5; a weak D match, TRBD1 (6 bases). From germline, CDR1 is LNHDA and CDR2 SQIVND (reference sequence). Deletions cut 5 bases from V and 0 bases from J, with 20 bases between. The CDR3 covers 18 residues. CDR3 amino acids: CASSGQPQEYYSNQPQHF. DNA of the CDR3: TGTGCCAGTAGTGGACAGCCCCAAGAGTATTATAGCAATCAGCCCCAGCATTTT.

This clone was seen more than once but under ten times. This chain joins TRBV4-1 and TRBJ2-1; 12 nucleotides align to TRBD2. V gave up 0 bases and J gave up 6 bases; unmatched junction bases: 3. Germline V gene sequence: CDR1 MGHRA, CDR2 YSYEKL. The CDR3 is 16 residues long. The CDR3 region has the DNA TGCGCCAGCAGCCAAGAGCTAGCGGGGGGGGGCAATGAGCAGTTCTTC. Translating it yields CASSQELAGGGNEQFF.

The chain carries TRBV19 and TRBJ2-7; D not resolved. V was trimmed by 3 bases and J by 5 bases, leaving 5 bases between them. This CDR3 region has 11 residues. CDR1 is LNHDA and CDR2 is SQIVND in the germline V gene (reference sequence). As DNA, the CDR3 is TGTGCCAGTAGTATGTTCAACGAGCAGTACTTC. It codes for CASSMFNEQYF.

The chain couples TRBV29-1 to TRBJ2-1, with 10 bases lining up with TRBD1. In germline, CDR1 is SQVTM, CDR2 ANQGSEA. The CDR3 runs 14 residues. With V trimmed by 7 bases and J by 9 bases, 12 bases remained unmatched. CDR3 protein: CSGTGTGVIGEQFF. The CDR3 region has the DNA TGCAGCGGGACCGGGACAGGGGTCATCGGTGAGCAGTTCTTC.

This chain joins TRBV28 and TRBJ2-1, with TRBD1 matching over 10 bases. The V segment lost 6 bases and the J segment 8 bases; nucleotides outside the gene matches: 7. The CDR3 is 14 amino acids. Germline lookup yields CDR1 MDHEN and CDR2 SYDVKM. CDR3 sequence: CASSPLGTGDEQFF. The CDR3 nucleotides read TGTGCCAGCAGCCCACTGGGGACAGGGGATGAGCAGTTCTTC.

V is TRBV7-9 and J is TRBJ2-7; D possibly corresponds to TRBD1 (6 bases). V was pared by 8 bases and J by 6 bases, with 23 bases between. Germline CDR1 is SEHNR and CDR2 is FQNEAQ (reference sequence). This CDR3 is built from 15 residues. The chain's CDR3 is CASAGGQQGIPEQYF. Written as DNA, the CDR3 is TGTGCCAGCGCCGGCGGCCAACAGGGAATCCCCGAGCAGTACTTC.

The gene calls are TRBV10-3 and TRBJ1-6; the D gene is possibly TRBD1 (5 bases). V was pared by 4 bases and J by 7 bases, with 11 bases between. CDR1 is ENHRY, CDR2 SYGVKD, per germline. This CDR3 contains 14 residues. The CDR3 spells CAISVQGSNSPLHF. The CDR3, as DNA: TGTGCCATCAGTGTGCAGGGATCGAATTCACCCCTCCACTTT.